The source of this T cell receptor beta chain is a study of T cell repertoires in cytomegalovirus infection. Looking at the study overall: Shared public TCR beta signatures pointed to both CMV infection and a matching HLA type. Overall study results and limits: Cumulated frequencies of public TCR beta families served to identify carriers of CMV plus the relevant HLA. The ex vivo response showed dominance by HLA-C-restricted CMV-specific TCR beta clonotypes.

Via MiXCR, TCRdb re-called the reads, giving one row per CDR3 protein. The sample consists of over 300,000 distinct CDR3 sequences, roughly 15% of them appearing once. Germline values: CDR1 MNHEY, CDR2 SMNVEV (reference sequence). The V gene lost 1 base and the J gene lost 3 bases, with 10 bases spanning the gap. CDR3 length: 15 residues. This clonotype occurred many times. What it binds is unknown. This clonotype was obtained from a human donor in good health (CMV status not recorded). Some clones in this sample may be carry-over from other donors' samples. The sample taken for sequencing was PBMCs. This sequence joins TRBV27 and TRBJ2-4, with a weak D call TRBD2 (6 bases). The CDR3 coding sequence is TGTGCCAGCAGTTTATTGGGGGGTGACAAAAACATTCAGTACTTC. This encodes CASSLLGGDKNIQYF.